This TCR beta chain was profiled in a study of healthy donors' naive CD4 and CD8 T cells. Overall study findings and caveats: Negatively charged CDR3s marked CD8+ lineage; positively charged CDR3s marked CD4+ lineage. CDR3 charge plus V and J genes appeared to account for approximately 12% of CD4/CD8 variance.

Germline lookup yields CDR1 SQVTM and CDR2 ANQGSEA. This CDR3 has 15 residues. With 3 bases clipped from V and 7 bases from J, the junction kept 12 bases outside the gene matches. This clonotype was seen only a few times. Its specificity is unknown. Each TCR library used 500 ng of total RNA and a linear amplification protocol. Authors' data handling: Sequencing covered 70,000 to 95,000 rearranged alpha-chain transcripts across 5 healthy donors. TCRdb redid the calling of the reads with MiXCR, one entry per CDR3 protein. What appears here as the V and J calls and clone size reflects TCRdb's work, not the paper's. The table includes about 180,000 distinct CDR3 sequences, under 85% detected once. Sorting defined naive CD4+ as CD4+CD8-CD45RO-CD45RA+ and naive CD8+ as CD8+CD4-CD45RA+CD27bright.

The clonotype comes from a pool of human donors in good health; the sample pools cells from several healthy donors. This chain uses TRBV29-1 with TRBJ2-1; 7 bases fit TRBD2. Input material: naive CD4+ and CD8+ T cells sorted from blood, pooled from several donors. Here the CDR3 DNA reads TGCAGCGTTGATAAGCGGGAAGTGGTGTTGAATGAGCAGTTCTTC. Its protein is CSVDKREVVLNEQFF.